This T cell receptor (beta chain) derives from a study of blood T cell repertoires in COVID-19. Study-wide context: Two negative PCRs, clearance, or symptom resolution had been documented for recovered Cohort 3 donors. The origin of the acute and convalescent COVID-19 samples was the United States, Italy and Spain.

The repertoire was sequenced with immunoSEQ multiplex PCR; TCRdb's copy has only in-frame clones and lacks some. This sample has more than 300,000 clones, with about 87% found just once. The length of the CDR3 is 16 residues. Germline lookup yields CDR1 MDHEN and CDR2 SYDVKM. J gave up 4 bases and V 5 bases, and 9 bases lay outside the gene matches. Living in 20 to 30 US areas, the participants were between roughly 18 and 89 years of age. Allocation to cohorts depended on clinical history reported by the participants. V gene TRBV28 combines with J gene TRBJ1-3; 9 bases map to TRBD1. This sequence originates from a man aged 35 to 55 in a cohort exposed to, infected with or recovered from COVID-19 (not recorded which). The sample was PBMCs or T cells enriched from blood (not recorded which). CDR3 coding DNA: TGTGCCAGCAGTCTTACACAGGGGGCGCGGGGAAACACCATATATTTT. Protein: CASSLTQGARGNTIYF.